This is a list of T cell receptor beta chains from one sample in a study of CD8+CD57+ T cells in acquired aplastic anemia. From the reads, TCRdb called clonotypes with MiXCR, one entry per CDR3 protein. The table shows a few hundred thousand distinct CDR3 sequences, with less than 60% occurring only once. Sequencing was done on a sample of sorted CD4+, CD8+, or CD8+CD57+ T cells (not recorded which) from PBMCs. Receptor source: a human donor with aplastic anemia. Each CDR3 is given with its conserved first and last residue. A D gene is named only where the DNA matches it firmly. Size tells how often a clone was seen (once, few, many) or the class of an expanded clone, and some rows leave it out.

>.|TRBJ2-3|TRBV10-3|.
TGTGCCATCAGGGAAAGGTTTACAGATACGCAGTATTTT
CAIRERFTDTQYF
>TRBD2|TRBJ2-3|TRBV7-3|.
TGTGCCAGCAGCTCCGGCGGTAGCGGGGGGGCCGTGGTGGCAGATACGCAGTATTTT
CASSSGGSGGAVVADTQYF
>.|TRBJ1-6|TRBV4-1|many
TGCGCCAGCAGCCAAGATTTAGGCAGGGATAATTCACCCCTCCACTTT
CASSQDLGRDNSPLHF
>.|TRBJ2-7|TRBV25-1|.
TGTGCCAGCAGTGATACCTACGAGCAGTACTTC
CASSDTYEQYF
>.|TRBJ1-5|TRBV2|.
TGTGCCAGCAGCCCCCGGGGGGAAAGTCAGCCCCAGCATTTT
CASSPRGESQPQHF
>.|TRBJ2-7|TRBV7-9|.
TGTGCCAGCAGCGGCCGGGACATCTACGAGCAGTACTTC
CASSGRDIYEQYF
>.|TRBJ1-1|TRBV5-6|.
TGTGCCAGCAGCTTGAGGGAGTCCATTGAGGGCACTGAAGCTTTCTTT
CASSLRESIEGTEAFF
>.|TRBJ2-1|TRBV12-3/TRBV12-4|.
TGTGCCAGCACCTCGGACCCGGACAGTGAGCAGTTCTTT
CASTSDPDSEQFF
>.|TRBJ2-5|TRBV29-1|.
TGCAGCGTTGATGGGGACACCCAAGAGACCCAGTACTTC
CSVDGDTQETQYF
>TRBD1|TRBJ1-2|TRBV12-3/TRBV12-4|.
TGTGCCAGCAGTTTAGGGACAGGGGTTAACTATGGCTACACCTTC
CASSLGTGVNYGYTF
>.|TRBJ1-2|TRBV9|.
TGTGCCAGCAGCGGGTACAACTATGGCTACACCTTC
CASSGYNYGYTF